What follows are 29 T cell receptor beta chains derived from one specimen sequenced in a study of breast tumors, draining lymph nodes, adjacent tissues. Axillary draining lymph nodes of breast cancer patients supplied the node samples. In TCRdb, the multiplex PCR reads were re-called with MiXCR into one record per CDR3 protein. The repertoire has approximately 210,000 distinct CDR3 sequences, under 40% of them found once; the top ten carry under 4.5%. The sequencing sample was made of axillary lymph node tissue. These receptors were collected from a female donor with breast cancer. Some clones in this sample may be carry-over from other donors' samples.

There are many counts of this clonotype. This sequence joins TRBV5-6 and TRBJ2-6, with D perhaps TRBD1 or TRBD2 (6 bases each). The CDR3 has 15 residues. The V end was cut by 1 base, the J end by 2 bases, with 7 bases between. Looked up from germline, CDR1 is SGHDT and CDR2 is YYEEEE. The CDR3 DNA is TGTGCCAGCAGCTTGAGGGGGGCTGGGGCCAACGTCCTGACTTTC. It translates to CASSLRGAGANVLTF.

This clonotype was detected ten times or more. The rearrangement uses TRBV19 and TRBJ1-5; tentative D call: TRBD1 (5 bases). Trimming took 3 bases from V and 5 from J, leaving 17 bases between them. The germline V gene encodes CDR1 LNHDA and CDR2 SQIVND (reference sequence). CDR3 size: 16 residues. Here the CDR3 DNA reads TGTGCCAGTAGTATGGAAGGGCGAGGCAGGGATCAGCCCCAGCATTTT. Amino acids: CASSMEGRGRDQPQHF.

As for this clonotype: It may be a read error: a sequence one base away is much more abundant. The chain recombines TRBV20-1 with TRBJ2-5, with 8 bases fitting TRBD2. CDR1 and CDR2 (germline): DFQATT, SNEGSKA (reference sequence). The CDR3 extends over 12 amino acids. The CDR3 loop reads CSARAGGQTPYF. The CDR3 nucleotides read TGCAGTGCTAGAGCGGGGGGGCAGACCCCGTACTTC.

A word on this clonotype: A single base separates this from a much larger clone, so it may be a read error. The J gene is TRBJ2-5, the V gene TRBV7-3, with D uncertain. Germline V gene sequence: CDR1 SGHTA, CDR2 FQGTGA. Trimming removed 5 bases from V and 5 bases from J, with 15 bases in between. This CDR3 is 14 amino acids long. The CDR3 sequence: CASSPPRPPETQYF. The CDR3 DNA reads as TGTGCCAGCAGCCCCCCCCGGCCGCCCGAGACCCAGTACTTC.

This clonotype was seen ten or more times. The CDR3 nucleotides read TGCAGTGCTAGTGGGCAGGGGTATGGAGATACGCAGTATTTT. It codes for CSASGQGYGDTQYF. The V gene is TRBV20-1, the J gene TRBJ2-3; weak D call: TRBD1 (6 bases). The CDR3 contains 14 residues. CDR1 is DFQATT and CDR2 is SNEGSKA in the germline V gene (reference sequence). The germline V and J ends were trimmed by 3 bases and 5 bases, with 15 bases remaining between them.

The rearrangement uses TRBV20-1 and TRBJ2-7, with D maybe TRBD1 (6 bases). This CDR3 has 14 amino acids. The V end was cut by 6 bases, the J end by 1 base, with 16 bases between. Germline CDR1 and CDR2: DFQATT and SNEGSKA (reference sequence). The CDR3 DNA sequence: TGCAGTGCGAACACCTACAGGGAATCCTACGAGCAGTACTTC. It codes for CSANTYRESYEQYF.

This chain joins TRBV11-1 and TRBJ2-7; maybe TRBD1 (6 bases). Germline V gene lookup returns CDR1 SGHAT and CDR2 FQDESV (reference sequence). The V end lost 3 bases, the J end lost 3 bases, and 15 bases lay between the germline ends. This CDR3 is 15 amino acids long. The CDR3 region has the DNA TGTGCCAGCAGCTTGAGGTTTGGCAGGGGCTACGAGCAGTACTTC. Its protein is CASSLRFGRGYEQYF. Full variable domain (outside the CDR3, taken from reference TRBV11-1 and TRBJ2-7): EAEVAQSPRYKITEKSQAVAFWCDPISGHATLYWYRQILGQGPELLVQFQDESVVDDSQLPKDRFSAERLKGVDSTLKIQPAELGDSAMYLCASSLRFGRGYEQYFGPGTRLTVT.

CDR3 in amino acids: CASSYAGPSGGHAYEQFF. CDR3 nucleotides: TGTGCCAGCAGTTACGCGGGGCCTAGCGGGGGACATGCTTATGAGCAGTTCTTC. The chain has TRBV6-5 and TRBJ2-1, with TRBD2 matching over 10 bases. The length of the CDR3 is 18 residues. Germline-derived CDR1 and CDR2 are MNHEY and SVGAGI. J lost 8 bases, V lost 2 bases, and 15 bases had no gene match.

The chain couples TRBV10-3 to TRBJ2-7, with TRBD2 matching over 13 bases. The CDR3 loop spans 15 amino acids. The trim removed 3 bases at V and 7 bases at J, leaving 6 bases unmatched. Germline values: CDR1 ENHRY, CDR2 SYGVKD. CDR3 sequence reads: CAISDAGLAGAEQYF. The CDR3 DNA reads TGTGCCATCAGTGATGCCGGACTAGCGGGAGCTGAGCAGTACTTC.

The chain's CDR3 is CASSPLSGGAVGNNEQFF. The CDR3 DNA sequence: TGTGCCAGCTCACCACTCAGCGGGGGGGCCGTCGGTAACAATGAGCAGTTCTTC. The rearrangement links TRBV18 to TRBJ2-1; 10 bases agree with TRBD2. V shed 1 base, J shed 5 bases, and the junction held 11 bases outside the gene matches. The CDR3 totals 18 residues. CDR1 is KGHSH, CDR2 LQKENI, per germline. Filled out from reference TRBV18 and TRBJ2-1, the complete variable domain reads NAGVMQNPRHLVRRRGQEARLRCSPMKGHSHVYWYRQLPEEGLKFMVYLQKENIIDESGMPKERFSAEFPKEGPSILRIQQVVRGDSAAYFCASSPLSGGAVGNNEQFFGPGTRLTVL.

This clonotype was found many times. J is TRBJ2-2 and V is TRBV12-3 or TRBV12-4, with TRBD2 matching over 10 bases. This CDR3 is 16 amino acids long. V was clipped by 1 base and J by 4 bases; unmatched bases: 3. CDR3 region: CASSLGAGGGTGELFF. DNA for the CDR3: TGTGCCAGCAGTTTAGGAGCGGGAGGGGGCACCGGGGAGCTGTTTTTT.

Of note for this clonotype: The junction departs from the called germline gene at one end, perhaps through a read error. The J gene is TRBJ2-7, the V gene TRBV10-1, with D possibly called TRBD1 or TRBD2 (5 bases each). The germline V gene encodes CDR1 WNHNN and CDR2 SYGVQD (reference sequence). CDR3 length: 12 residues. CDR3 in amino acids: CASGSGTYEQCF. CDR3 in DNA: TGCGCCAGCGGATCGGGGACCTACGAGCAGTGCTTC.

This clonotype showed up many times. The V call is TRBV11-2, the J call TRBJ2-7; 13 nucleotides align to TRBD2. The germline V gene encodes CDR1 SGHAT and CDR2 FQNNGV. CDR3 length: 15 residues. V trimming: 4 bases; J trimming: 4 bases; junction bases outside the gene matches: 4. CDR3 DNA sequence: TGTGCCAGCAGCTCTACTAGCGGGAGGGGGTACGAGCAGTACTTC. This encodes CASSSTSGRGYEQYF.

A single count supports this clonotype. The final CDR3 position lacks the conserved phenylalanine or tryptophan, pointing to a likely read error. This sequence joins TRBV29-1 and TRBJ1-5; weak D call: TRBD1 (5 bases). Per the germline V gene, CDR1 is SQVTM and CDR2 is ANQGSEA. With 6 bases removed from V and 2 bases from J, the gap between germline ends came to 14 bases. CDR3 length: 14 amino acids. The CDR3 DNA is TGCAGCGTGGGGGGGGGATCGGGCAATCAGCCCCAGCATGGT. It is translated as CSVGGGSGNQPQHG.

V gene TRBV10-3 combines with J gene TRBJ1-2; no firm D call. The V end was cut by 6 bases, the J end by 6 bases, with 14 bases between. The V gene's germline CDR1 is ENHRY and CDR2 SYGVKD. CDR3 size: 13 residues. Here the CDR3 DNA reads TGTGCCATCAGAAGAGGGCTAAGAGATGGCTACACCTTC. Translation gives CAIRRGLRDGYTF.

This clonotype was detected ten times or more. The chain joins TRBV10-1 to TRBJ1-5, with a tentative D call TRBD1 (6 bases). The germline V and J ends were trimmed by 3 bases and 2 bases, with 11 bases remaining between them. The CDR3 spans 15 residues. Germline V gene sequence: CDR1 WNHNN, CDR2 SYGVQD (reference sequence). The CDR3 DNA is TGCGCCAGCAGTGATGGGGGCTTGGGCAATCAGCCCCAGCATTTT. Its translation: CASSDGGLGNQPQHF.

The chain has TRBV29-1 and TRBJ1-2; the match to TRBD1 covers 7 bases. Germline V lookup: CDR1 SQVTM, CDR2 ANQGSEA. After removal of 4 bases from V and 4 bases from J, the junction contained 9 bases not matched to a gene. This CDR3 has 14 residues. Here the CDR3 reads CSVGGQGDGYGYTF. CDR3 coding DNA: TGCAGCGTTGGAGGGCAGGGGGACGGCTATGGCTACACCTTC.

This chain connects TRBV5-1 to TRBJ2-3; TRBD2 matches at 8 bases. The ends lost 0 bases at V and 2 bases at J; junction bases unmatched: 2. The CDR3 extends over 15 amino acids. Germline CDR1 SGHRS, CDR2 YFSETQ. CDR3: CASSLGSGITDTQYF. Written as DNA, the CDR3 is TGCGCCAGCAGCTTGGGTAGCGGGATCACAGATACGCAGTATTTT.

There are many counts of this clonotype. V gene TRBV11-2 combines with J gene TRBJ2-2; 8 bases map to TRBD1. The germline V gene has CDR1 SGHAT and CDR2 FQNNGV. The V gene end was trimmed by 4 bases and the J gene end by 4 bases; junction bases not matched to a gene: 2. The CDR3 sequence is 14 residues long. CDR3 nucleotide sequence: TGTGCCAGCAGCTCTACAGGGGGCACCGGGGAGCTGTTTTTT. This codes for CASSSTGGTGELFF.

The genes are TRBV5-1 and TRBJ1-2; maybe TRBD1 (5 bases). Trimming removed 2 bases at V and 2 bases at J, with 10 bases between. Germline values: CDR1 SGHRS, CDR2 YFSETQ. The CDR3 runs to 14 residues. The CDR3 DNA sequence: TGCGCCAGCAGCTTACAGGACGGAAACTATGGCTACACCTTC. Translation gives CASSLQDGNYGYTF. Using reference TRBV5-1 and TRBJ1-2 for the parts outside the CDR3, the full variable domain is KAGVTQTPRYLIKTRGQQVTLSCSPISGHRSVSWYQQTPGQGLQFLFEYFSETQRNKGNFPGRFSGRQFSNSRSEMNVSTLELGDSALYLCASSLQDGNYGYTFGSGTRLTVV.

This chain joins TRBV7-2 and TRBJ1-1; a possible D gene is TRBD1 (6 bases). V was cut by 2 bases and J by 2 bases, with 12 bases left in between. Germline V gene sequence: CDR1 SGHTA, CDR2 FQGNSA. The CDR3 has 15 amino acids. The CDR3 loop reads CASSLLGGRNTEAFF. The DNA for the CDR3 is TGTGCCAGCAGCTTATTAGGGGGGCGAAACACTGAAGCTTTCTTT.

The chain uses TRBV2 and TRBJ2-5, with 9 bases that match TRBD2. V dropped 6 bases and J dropped 0; count of bases not matched to a gene: 8. CDR1 is SNHLY, CDR2 FYNNEI, per germline. The CDR3 has 16 residues. The CDR3 loop reads CASSTESGGNQETQYF. Written as DNA, the CDR3 is TGTGCCAGCAGCACGGAGAGCGGGGGGAACCAAGAGACCCAGTACTTC.

The J gene is TRBJ2-5, the V gene TRBV5-1, with D possibly called TRBD1 or TRBD2 (7 bases each). This CDR3 has 14 residues. Germline V gene sequence: CDR1 SGHRS, CDR2 YFSETQ. Trimming shortened V by 4 bases and J by 5 bases, and 15 bases separated the two germline ends. Here the CDR3 reads CASSRRQGGETQYF. The CDR3 DNA follows: TGCGCCAGCAGCCGCCGCCAGGGGGGGGAGACCCAGTACTTC.

V is TRBV7-2 and J is TRBJ2-1; D may be TRBD1 or TRBD2 (5 bases each). With 5 bases removed from V and 6 bases from J, the gap between germline ends came to 23 bases. Germline CDR1 reads SGHTA; CDR2 reads FQGNSA. This CDR3 region has 17 residues. The CDR3 protein is CASSGMSWGSVSNEQFF. The CDR3 DNA reads TGTGCCAGCAGCGGAATGTCATGGGGGAGTGTTTCCAATGAGCAGTTCTTC.

The chain joins TRBV2 to TRBJ2-7; 9 bases fit TRBD1. The germline V gene has CDR1 SNHLY and CDR2 FYNNEI. The V and J ends lost 6 bases and 3 bases, in that order; junction bases with no gene match: 9. There are 15 residues in the CDR3. The CDR3 DNA reads as TGTGCCAGCAGGAGGGTGTTGGGACAGGGCTACGAGCAGTACTTC. Its protein is CASRRVLGQGYEQYF. The full variable domain, with the rest looked up from reference TRBV2 and TRBJ2-7, is EPEVTQTPSHQVTQMGQEVILRCVPISNHLYFYWYRQILGQKVEFLVSFYNNEISEKSEIFDDQFSVERPDGSNFTLKIRSTKLEDSAMYFCASRRVLGQGYEQYFGPGTRLTVT.

This clonotype was found a few times. The chain links TRBV12-3 or TRBV12-4 to TRBJ2-5; TRBD1 might be the D (5 bases). The CDR3 runs 14 residues. Trimming stripped 3 bases from V and 5 bases from J, with 13 bases between. For the CDR3, the DNA is TGTGCCAGCAGTTTCGACAGTGTTGGCGAGACCCAGTACTTC. It yields the protein CASSFDSVGETQYF.

The chain couples TRBV7-2 to TRBJ1-6, with a weak D call TRBD1 (5 bases). Looked up from germline, CDR1 is SGHTA and CDR2 is FQGNSA. The CDR3 consists of 14 residues. V was clipped by 1 base and J by 13 bases, with 14 bases between them. The CDR3 sequence is CASSLGSGAGPLHF. In DNA form, the CDR3 reads TGTGCCAGCAGCTTAGGTTCTGGGGCGGGTCCCCTCCACTTT.

The chain employs TRBV25-1 and TRBJ1-2; D is uncertain. Germline V gives CDR1 MGHDK, CDR2 SYGVNS. The ends were cut back, 0 bases at V and 4 bases at J, with 12 bases in the middle. This CDR3 is 15 amino acids long. The CDR3 nucleotides are TGTGCCAGCAGTGAATATCGGGAGGCCGTCTATGGCTACACCTTC. It encodes CASSEYREAVYGYTF.

The sample holds one count of this clonotype. The chain is built from TRBV5-1 and TRBJ1-6; 11 bases align to TRBD1. Germline lookup yields CDR1 SGHRS and CDR2 YFSETQ. The trim removed 6 bases at V and 9 bases at J, leaving 14 bases unmatched. CDR3 size: 17 residues. CDR3 in amino acids: CASNRLGQGAGSSPLHF. In DNA, the CDR3 is TGCGCCAGCAACCGATTAGGACAGGGGGCAGGAAGTTCACCCCTCCACTTT.